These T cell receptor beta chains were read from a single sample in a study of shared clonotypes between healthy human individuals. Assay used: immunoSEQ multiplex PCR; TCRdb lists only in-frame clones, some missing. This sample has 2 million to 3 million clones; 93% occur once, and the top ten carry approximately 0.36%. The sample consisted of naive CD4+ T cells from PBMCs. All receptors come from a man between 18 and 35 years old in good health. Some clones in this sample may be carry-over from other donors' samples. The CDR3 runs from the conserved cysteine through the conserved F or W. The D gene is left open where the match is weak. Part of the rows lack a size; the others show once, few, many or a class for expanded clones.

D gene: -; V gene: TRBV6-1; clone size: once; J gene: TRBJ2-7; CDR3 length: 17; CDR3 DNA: TGTGCCAGCAGTGAAATTCGAGAGGGTAGGGGCTCCTACGAGCAGTACTTC; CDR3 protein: CASSEIREGRGSYEQYF
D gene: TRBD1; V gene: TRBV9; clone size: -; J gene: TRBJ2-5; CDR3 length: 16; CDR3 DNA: TGTGCCAGCAGCCCCCGGAACAGGGGAGACGTAGAGACCCAGTACTTC; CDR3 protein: CASSPRNRGDVETQYF
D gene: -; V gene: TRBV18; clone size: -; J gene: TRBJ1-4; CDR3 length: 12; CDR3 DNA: TGTGCCAGCTCCCTTGTGCGGGATGAACTGTTTTTT; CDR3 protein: CASSLVRDELFF
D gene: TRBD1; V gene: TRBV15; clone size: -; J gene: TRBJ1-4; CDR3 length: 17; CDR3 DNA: TGTGCCACCAGCAGAGACGTAGGGACAGTGTCTTATGAAAAACTGTTTTTT; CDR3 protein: CATSRDVGTVSYEKLFF
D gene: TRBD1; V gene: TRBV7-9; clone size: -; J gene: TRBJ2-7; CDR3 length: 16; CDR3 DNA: TGTGCCAGCAGCCCGGTGGGGACAGGGGTGTTAAGCGAGCAGTACTTC; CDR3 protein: CASSPVGTGVLSEQYF
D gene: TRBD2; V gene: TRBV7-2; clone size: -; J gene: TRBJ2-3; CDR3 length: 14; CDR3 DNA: TGTGCCAGCAGCTTCCGACTAGCGGGAGGGGATCAGTATTTT; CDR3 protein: CASSFRLAGGDQYF
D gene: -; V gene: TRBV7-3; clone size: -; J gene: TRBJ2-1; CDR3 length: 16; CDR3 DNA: TGTGCCAGCAGCTTAGTACAGGGTGGGACAAACAATGAGCAGTTCTTC; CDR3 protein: CASSLVQGGTNNEQFF
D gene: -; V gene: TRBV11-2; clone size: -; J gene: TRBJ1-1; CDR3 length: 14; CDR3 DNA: TGTGCCAGCAGCTTAACGGCGATGAACACTGAAGCTTTCTTT; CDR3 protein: CASSLTAMNTEAFF
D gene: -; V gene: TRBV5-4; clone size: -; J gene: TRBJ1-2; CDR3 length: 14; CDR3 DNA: TGTGCCAGCAGTTGGGACACCGCTAACTATGGCTACACCTTC; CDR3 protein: CASSWDTANYGYTF
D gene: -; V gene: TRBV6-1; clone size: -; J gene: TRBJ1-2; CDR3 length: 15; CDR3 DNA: TGTGCCAGCAGTGCCGACCGCAGGGTTGGGTATGGCTACACCTTC; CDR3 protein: CASSADRRVGYGYTF
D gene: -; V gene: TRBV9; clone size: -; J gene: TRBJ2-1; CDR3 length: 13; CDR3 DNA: TGTGCCAGCAGCATAGCCCCGGTCGATGAGCAGTTCTTC; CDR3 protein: CASSIAPVDEQFF
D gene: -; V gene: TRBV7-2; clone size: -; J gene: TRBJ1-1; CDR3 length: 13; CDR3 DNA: TGTGCCAGCAGCTTAGTTGGGGTGCCCGAAGCTTTCTTT; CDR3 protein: CASSLVGVPEAFF
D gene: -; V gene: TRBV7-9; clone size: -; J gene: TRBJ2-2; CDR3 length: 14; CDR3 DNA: TGTGGCACCCCGGGACTGAACTACACCGGGGAGCTGTTTTTT; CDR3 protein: CGTPGLNYTGELFF
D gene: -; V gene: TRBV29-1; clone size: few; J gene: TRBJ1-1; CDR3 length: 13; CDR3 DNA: TGCAGCGTTGAGCGGAAGTTCGACACTGAAGCTTTCTTT; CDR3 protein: CSVERKFDTEAFF
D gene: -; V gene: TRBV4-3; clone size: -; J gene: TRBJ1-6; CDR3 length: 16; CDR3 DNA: TGCGCCAGCACCACCCTGTGGGGGGCTGGTCGGGGTCTCCTCCACTTT; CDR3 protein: CASTTLWGAGRGLLHF
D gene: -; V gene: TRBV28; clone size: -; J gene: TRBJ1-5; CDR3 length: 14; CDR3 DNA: TGTGCCAGCAGTCCCGGACCGAGGAATCAGCCCCAGCATTTT; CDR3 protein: CASSPGPRNQPQHF
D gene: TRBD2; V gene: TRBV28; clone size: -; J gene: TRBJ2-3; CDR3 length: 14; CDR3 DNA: TGTGCCAGCCAGGGGACTAGCGGGAGTTATACGCAGTATTTT; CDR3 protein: CASQGTSGSYTQYF
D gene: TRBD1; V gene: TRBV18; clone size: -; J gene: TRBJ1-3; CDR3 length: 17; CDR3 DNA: TGTGCCAGCTCACCCCTTGCTAACAGGGGATCTGGAAACACCATATATTTT; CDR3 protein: CASSPLANRGSGNTIYF
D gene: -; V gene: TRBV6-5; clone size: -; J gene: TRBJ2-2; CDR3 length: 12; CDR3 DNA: TGTGCCAGCAGTTACTCGAAGGGGGAGCTGTTTTTT; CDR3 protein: CASSYSKGELFF
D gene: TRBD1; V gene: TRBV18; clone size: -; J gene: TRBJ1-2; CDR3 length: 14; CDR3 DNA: TGTGCCAGCTCACCATCGGACAGGGAAGGAGGCTACACCTTC; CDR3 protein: CASSPSDREGGYTF
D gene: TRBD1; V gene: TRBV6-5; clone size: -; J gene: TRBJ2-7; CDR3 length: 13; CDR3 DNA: TGTGCCAGCAGACCCCGGGACAGGGGCGAGCAGTACTTC; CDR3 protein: CASRPRDRGEQYF
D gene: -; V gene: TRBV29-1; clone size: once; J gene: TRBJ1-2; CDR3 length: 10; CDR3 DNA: TGCAGCGCCAGAGTCCCTGCATTTACCTTC; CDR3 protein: CSARVPAFTF
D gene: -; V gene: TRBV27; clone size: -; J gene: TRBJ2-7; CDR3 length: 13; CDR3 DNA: TGTGCCAGCAGTAAACAGGGCCTATACGAGCAGTACTTC; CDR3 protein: CASSKQGLYEQYF
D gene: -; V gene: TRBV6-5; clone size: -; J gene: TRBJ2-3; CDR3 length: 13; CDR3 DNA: TGTGCCAGCAGACAACAAGGGGGAGATACGCAGTATTTT; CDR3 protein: CASRQQGGDTQYF
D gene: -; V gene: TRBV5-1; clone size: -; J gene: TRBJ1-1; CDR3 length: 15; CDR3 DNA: TGCGCCAGCAGCTTGATGGGGGGTGAGGGCACTGAAGCTTTCTTT; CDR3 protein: CASSLMGGEGTEAFF
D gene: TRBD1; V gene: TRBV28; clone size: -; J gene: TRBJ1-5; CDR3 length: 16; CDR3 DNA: TGTGCCAGCAGAGATTCCTCCGGGACAGGGAATCAGCCCCAGCATTTT; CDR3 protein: CASRDSSGTGNQPQHF
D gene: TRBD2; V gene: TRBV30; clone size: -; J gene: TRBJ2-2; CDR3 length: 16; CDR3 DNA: TGTGCCTGGAGTGTACTAGCGGGAGGGCCGGGCGGGGAGCTGTTTTTT; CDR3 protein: CAWSVLAGGPGGELFF
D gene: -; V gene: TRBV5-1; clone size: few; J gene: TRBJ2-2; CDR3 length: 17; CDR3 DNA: TGCGCCAGCAGCTTTTTGTCTGACAGACTCAACACCGGGGAGCTGTTTTTT; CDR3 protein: CASSFLSDRLNTGELFF
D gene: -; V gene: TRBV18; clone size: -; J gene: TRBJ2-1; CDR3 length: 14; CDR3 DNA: TGTGCCAGCTCACCAGTTATCTCCTACAATGAGCAGTTCTTC; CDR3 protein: CASSPVISYNEQFF
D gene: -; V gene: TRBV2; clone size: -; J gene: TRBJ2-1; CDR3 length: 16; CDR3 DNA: TGCGCCAGCAGCCTCATCGGGCTGGTCCCCTACAATGAGCAGTTCTTC; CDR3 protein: CASSLIGLVPYNEQFF
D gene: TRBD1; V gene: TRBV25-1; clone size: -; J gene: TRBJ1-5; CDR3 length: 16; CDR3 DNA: TGTGCCAGCAGTGATCTTCCGGGACAGGGTGGTCAGCCCCAGCATTTT; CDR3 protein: CASSDLPGQGGQPQHF